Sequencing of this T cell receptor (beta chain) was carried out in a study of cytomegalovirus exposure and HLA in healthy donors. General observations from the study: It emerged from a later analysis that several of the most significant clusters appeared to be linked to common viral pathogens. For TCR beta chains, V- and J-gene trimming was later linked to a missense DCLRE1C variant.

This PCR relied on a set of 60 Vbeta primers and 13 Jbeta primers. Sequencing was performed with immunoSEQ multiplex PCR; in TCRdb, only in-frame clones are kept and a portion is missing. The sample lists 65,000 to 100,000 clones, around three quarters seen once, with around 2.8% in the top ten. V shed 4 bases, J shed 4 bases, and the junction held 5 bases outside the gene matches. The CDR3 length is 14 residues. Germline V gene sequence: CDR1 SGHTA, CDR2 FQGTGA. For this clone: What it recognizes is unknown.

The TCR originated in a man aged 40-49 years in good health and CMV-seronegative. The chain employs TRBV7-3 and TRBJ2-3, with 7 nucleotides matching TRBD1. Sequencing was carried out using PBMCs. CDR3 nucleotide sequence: TGTGCCAGCAGCTCCGACAGGGCCCCAGATACGCAGTATTTT. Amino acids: CASSSDRAPDTQYF. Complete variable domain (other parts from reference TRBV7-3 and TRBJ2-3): GAGVSQTPSNKVTEKGKYVELRCDPISGHTALYWYRQSLGQGPEFLIYFQGTGAADDSGLPNDRFFAVRPEGSVSTLKIQRTERGDSAVYLCASSSDRAPDTQYFGPGTRLTVL.